This T cell receptor beta chain was captured by sequencing in a study of blood T cell repertoires in COVID-19 (dated by TCRdb to 2020 to 2022). Study-level background: Collaborator samples came from the United States, Italy and Spain and covered acute and convalescent phases of COVID-19. The material from the prospective study consisted of cDNA or gDNA derived from T cells, B-cell-depleted T cells, or PBMCs. Subjects who had been exposed to COVID-19, were actively infected with it, or had recovered from it provided the deeply sampled blood TCRbeta repertoires that made up the dataset. The repertoires were released in a freely available public database intended as a resource for research on the immune response to SARS-CoV-2. The samples were drawn from the first 160 participants of the ongoing ImmuneRACE study and from about 1,200 subjects provided by 6 global collaborators. A de-identified subject ID, COVID-19 status, age in years and sex were almost always included in the sample metadata. HLA class I and class II types, where available, came from metadata supplied by the sample provider rather than from assay-based typing.

Samples from volunteer blood donors who had recovered from COVID-19 were contributed by a second Seattle source. Whole blood was collected in K2EDTA tubes by collaborating institutions according to the institutions' own protocols. For TCRbeta analysis, collaborators shipped samples in one of three forms: frozen whole blood, isolated PBMCs, or DNA extracted from either of those sample types. Results the study describes overall, beyond this receptor: How much clinical and demographic metadata was included differed by source and by participant, and the metadata was provided uncurated.

In its sample, this clone was seen once. There is no known antigen for this receptor. No much larger clone is present one base from it, and per-base qualities are unavailable. The immunoSEQ Assay, a bias-controlled multiplex PCR, was used to amplify TCRbeta CDR3 regions from genomic DNA. In the authors' own workflow: The number of nucleated cells in each sample was estimated from the amplification of reference gene primers within the assay. To quantify the absolute abundance of each unique TCRbeta CDR3 rearrangement, sequence reads were collapsed and filtered. Productive Simpson clonality was computed per sample as the square root of Simpson's diversity index over productive rearrangements. Drawn from immuneACCESS, this table holds only the in-frame rearrangements with V and J called that TCRdb kept. Clones are partly lost; checked studies trace under half to an unresolved V gene and leave the rest unexplained. V and J calls and clone size are copied from that table; D and trimming were computed from the DNA. Counted in this sample were around 100,000 clones; roughly 84% of them appeared once. The top ten hold 7.5% to 9.5% of the sample.

Sequenced input: peripheral blood. This sequence was found in a woman between 70 and 85 years old who had recovered from COVID-19.

The nucleotide sequence is TGTGCCAGCTCCCGGGGACTTGAGACCCAGTACTTC. It is translated as CASSRGLETQYF. The chain is assembled from TRBV6-5 and TRBJ2-5; TRBD2 could be the D gene, as 6 bases match. Counted from cysteine to phenylalanine, this CDR3 has 12 amino acids. Kept here is only the CDR3 DNA, which spans 36 bases and is read in frame from base 1. V is reduced by 8 bases and J by 5 bases, leaving a spacing of 12 bases between them. CDR1 MNHEY and CDR2 SVGAGI are derived from the germline V gene.